The 2 T cell receptor beta chains below were found in one sample sequenced in a study of blood T cell repertoires in COVID-19. The protocol was immunoSEQ multiplex PCR, while the TCRdb copy is restricted to in-frame clones and leaves out a portion. The table shows about 200,000 clones, with roughly 73% occurring only once. Sequencing was carried out using peripheral blood. These receptor sequences come from a woman older than 75 with active or convalescent COVID-19.

The rearrangement joins TRBV5-6 to TRBJ1-1, with TRBD1 as a possible D gene (6 bases). Germline V gives CDR1 SGHDT, CDR2 YYEEEE. Trimming pared 5 bases from V and 4 bases from J, leaving 18 bases between. The CDR3 covers 15 residues. The CDR3 DNA is TGTGCCAGCAGTAACCGGGGACAACCGGGCACTGAAGCTTTCTTT. Protein product: CASSNRGQPGTEAFF. Full variable domain (rest looked up from reference TRBV5-6 and TRBJ1-1): DAGVTQSPTHLIKTRGQQVTLRCSPKSGHDTVSWYQQALGQGPQFIFQYYEEEERQRGNFPDRFSGHQFPNYSSELNVNALLLGDSALYLCASSNRGQPGTEAFFGQGTRLTVV.

The chain recombines TRBV6-5 with TRBJ1-1, with D hard to call. The CDR3 spans 13 residues. Germline assignment: CDR1 MNHEY and CDR2 SVGAGI. Trimming stripped 5 bases from V and 3 bases from J, with 10 bases between. The CDR3 DNA reads TGTGCCAGCAGTACTAAATGGGACACTGAAGCTTTCTTT. This gives the protein CASSTKWDTEAFF.